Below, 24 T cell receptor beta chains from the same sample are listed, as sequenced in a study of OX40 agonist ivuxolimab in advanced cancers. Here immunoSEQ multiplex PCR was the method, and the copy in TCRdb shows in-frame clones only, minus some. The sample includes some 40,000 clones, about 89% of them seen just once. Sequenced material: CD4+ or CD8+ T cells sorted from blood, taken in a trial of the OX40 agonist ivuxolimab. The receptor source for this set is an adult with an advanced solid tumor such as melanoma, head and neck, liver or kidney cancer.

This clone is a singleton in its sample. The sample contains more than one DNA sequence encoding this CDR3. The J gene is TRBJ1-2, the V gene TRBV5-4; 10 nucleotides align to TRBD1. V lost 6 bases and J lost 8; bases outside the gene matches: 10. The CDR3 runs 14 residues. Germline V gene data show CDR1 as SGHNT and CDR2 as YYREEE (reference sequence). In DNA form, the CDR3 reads TGTGCCAGCACCCGTCCCGGGACAGGGGTGGGCTACACCTTC. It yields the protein CASTRPGTGVGYTF.

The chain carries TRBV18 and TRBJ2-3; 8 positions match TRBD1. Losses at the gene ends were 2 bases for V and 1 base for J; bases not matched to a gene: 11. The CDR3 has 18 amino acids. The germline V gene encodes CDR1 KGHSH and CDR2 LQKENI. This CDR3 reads CASSPYPPGTGRTDTQYF. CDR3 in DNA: TGTGCCAGCTCACCATATCCGCCCGGGACAGGTCGCACAGATACGCAGTATTTT.

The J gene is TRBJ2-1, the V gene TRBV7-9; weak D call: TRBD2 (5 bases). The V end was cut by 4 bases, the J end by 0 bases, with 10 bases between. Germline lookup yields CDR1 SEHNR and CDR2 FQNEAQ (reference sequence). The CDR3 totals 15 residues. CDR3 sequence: CASSYEAGSYNEQFF. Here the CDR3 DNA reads TGTGCCAGCAGCTACGAGGCGGGCTCCTACAATGAGCAGTTCTTC.

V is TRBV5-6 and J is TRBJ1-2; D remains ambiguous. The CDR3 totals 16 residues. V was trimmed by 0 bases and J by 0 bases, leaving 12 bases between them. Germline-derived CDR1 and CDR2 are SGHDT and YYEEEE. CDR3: CASSLGQEDPNYGYTF. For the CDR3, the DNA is TGTGCCAGCAGCTTGGGGCAGGAAGACCCTAACTATGGCTACACCTTC.

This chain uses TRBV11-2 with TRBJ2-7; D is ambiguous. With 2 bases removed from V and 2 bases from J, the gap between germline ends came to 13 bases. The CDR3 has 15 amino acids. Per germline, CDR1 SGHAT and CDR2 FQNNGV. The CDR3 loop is CASSLTRGPAYEQYF. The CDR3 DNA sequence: TGTGCCAGCAGCTTAACCAGAGGACCCGCCTACGAGCAGTACTTC.

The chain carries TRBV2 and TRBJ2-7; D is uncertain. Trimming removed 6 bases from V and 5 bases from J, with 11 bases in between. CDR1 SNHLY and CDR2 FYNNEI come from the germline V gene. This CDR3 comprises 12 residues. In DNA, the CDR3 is TGTGCCAGCAGAAGGAGTTGGGACGAGCAGTACTTC. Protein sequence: CASRRSWDEQYF.

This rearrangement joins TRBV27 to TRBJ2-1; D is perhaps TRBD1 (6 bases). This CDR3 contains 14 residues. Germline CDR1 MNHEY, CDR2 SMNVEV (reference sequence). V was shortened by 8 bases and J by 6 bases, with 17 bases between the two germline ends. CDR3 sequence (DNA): TGTGCCAGCGGCAGGGGCCTGACGGGCAATGAGCAGTTCTTC. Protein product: CASGRGLTGNEQFF.

The CDR3 here is CASSPGRGGYNEQFF. DNA for the CDR3: TGTGCCAGCTCACCGGGGAGGGGGGGCTACAATGAGCAGTTCTTC. The rearrangement links TRBV18 to TRBJ2-1, with a tentative D call TRBD2 (7 bases). The V end was cut by 3 bases, the J end by 3 bases, with 12 bases between. CDR3 length: 15 residues. The V gene's germline CDR1 is KGHSH and CDR2 LQKENI.

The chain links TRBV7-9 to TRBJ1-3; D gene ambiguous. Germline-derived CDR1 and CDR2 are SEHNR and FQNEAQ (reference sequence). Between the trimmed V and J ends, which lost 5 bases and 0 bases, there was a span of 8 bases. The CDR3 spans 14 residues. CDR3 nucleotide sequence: TGTGCCAGCAGCCCTGCCCGCTCTGGAAACACCATATATTTT. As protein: CASSPARSGNTIYF.

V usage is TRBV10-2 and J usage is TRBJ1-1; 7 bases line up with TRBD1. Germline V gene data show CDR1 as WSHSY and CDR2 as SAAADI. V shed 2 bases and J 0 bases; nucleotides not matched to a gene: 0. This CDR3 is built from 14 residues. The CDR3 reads CASSEDRVNTEAFF. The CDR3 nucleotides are TGCGCCAGCAGTGAGGACAGGGTGAACACTGAAGCTTTCTTT.

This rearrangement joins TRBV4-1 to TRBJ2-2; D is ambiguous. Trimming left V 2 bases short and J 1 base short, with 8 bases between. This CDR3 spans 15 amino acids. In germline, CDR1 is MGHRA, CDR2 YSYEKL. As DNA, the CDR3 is TGCGCCAGCAGCCAATCTGCGCAGAACACCGGGGAGCTGTTTTTT. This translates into CASSQSAQNTGELFF.

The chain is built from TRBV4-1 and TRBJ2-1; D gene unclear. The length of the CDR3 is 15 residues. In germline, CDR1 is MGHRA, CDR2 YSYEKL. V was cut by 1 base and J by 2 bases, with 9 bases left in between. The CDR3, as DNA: TGCGCCAGCAGCCAAGGGCCCGTAACCTACAATGAGCAGTTCTTC. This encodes CASSQGPVTYNEQFF.

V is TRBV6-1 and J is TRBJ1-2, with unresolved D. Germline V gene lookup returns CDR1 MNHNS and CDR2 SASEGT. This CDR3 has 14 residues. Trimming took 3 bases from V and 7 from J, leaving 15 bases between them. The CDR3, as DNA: TGTGCCAGCAGTGATCAAAGTGGGAATCGTGGCTACACCTTC. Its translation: CASSDQSGNRGYTF.

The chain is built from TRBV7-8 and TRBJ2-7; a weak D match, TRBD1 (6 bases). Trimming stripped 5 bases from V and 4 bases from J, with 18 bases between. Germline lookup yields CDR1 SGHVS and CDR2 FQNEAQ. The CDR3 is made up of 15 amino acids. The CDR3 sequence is CASSVPSQGKYEQYF. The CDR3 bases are TGTGCCAGCAGCGTCCCGTCTCAGGGGAAGTACGAGCAGTACTTC.

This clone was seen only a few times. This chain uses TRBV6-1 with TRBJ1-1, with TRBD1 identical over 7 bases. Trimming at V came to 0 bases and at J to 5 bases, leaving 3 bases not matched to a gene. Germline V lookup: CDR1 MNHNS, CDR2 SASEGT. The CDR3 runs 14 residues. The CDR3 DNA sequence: TGTGCCAGCAGTGAAGCCAGGGGGGGGACTGAAGCTTTCTTT. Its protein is CASSEARGGTEAFF.

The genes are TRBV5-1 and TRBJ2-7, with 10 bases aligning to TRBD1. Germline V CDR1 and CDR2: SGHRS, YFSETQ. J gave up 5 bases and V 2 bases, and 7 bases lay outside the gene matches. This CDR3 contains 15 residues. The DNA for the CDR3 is TGCGCCAGCAGCTTAAAGACAGGGGGCCATCACGAGCAGTACTTC. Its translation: CASSLKTGGHHEQYF. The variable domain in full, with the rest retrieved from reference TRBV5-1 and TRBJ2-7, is KAGVTQTPRYLIKTRGQQVTLSCSPISGHRSVSWYQQTPGQGLQFLFEYFSETQRNKGNFPGRFSGRQFSNSRSEMNVSTLELGDSALYLCASSLKTGGHHEQYFGPGTRLTVT.

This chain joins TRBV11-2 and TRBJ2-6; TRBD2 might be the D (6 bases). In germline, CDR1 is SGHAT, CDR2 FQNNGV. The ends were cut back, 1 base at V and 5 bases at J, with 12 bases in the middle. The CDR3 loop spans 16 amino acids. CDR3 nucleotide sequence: TGTGCCAGCAGCTTAGTATCCGGGAGCTGGGCCAACGTCCTGACTTTC. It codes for CASSLVSGSWANVLTF.

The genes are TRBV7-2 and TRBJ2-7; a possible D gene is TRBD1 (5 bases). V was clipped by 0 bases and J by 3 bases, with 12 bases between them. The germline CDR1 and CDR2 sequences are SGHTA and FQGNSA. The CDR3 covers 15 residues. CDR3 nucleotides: TGTGCCAGCAGCTTAGCGCCTGGCAGGGTCTACGAGCAGTACTTC. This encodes CASSLAPGRVYEQYF.

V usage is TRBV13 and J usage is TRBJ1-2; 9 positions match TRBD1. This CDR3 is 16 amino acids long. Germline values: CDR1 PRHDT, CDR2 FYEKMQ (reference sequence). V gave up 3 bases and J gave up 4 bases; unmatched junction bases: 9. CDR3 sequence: CASSFFSGQGTYGYTF. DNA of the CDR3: TGTGCCAGCAGCTTTTTCTCTGGACAGGGGACCTATGGCTACACCTTC.

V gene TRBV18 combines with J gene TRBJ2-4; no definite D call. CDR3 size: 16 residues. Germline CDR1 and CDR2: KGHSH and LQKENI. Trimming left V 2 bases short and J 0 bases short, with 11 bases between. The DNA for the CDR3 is TGTGCCAGCTCACCAACGCCCACGAAAGCCAAAAACATTCAGTACTTC. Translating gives CASSPTPTKAKNIQYF.

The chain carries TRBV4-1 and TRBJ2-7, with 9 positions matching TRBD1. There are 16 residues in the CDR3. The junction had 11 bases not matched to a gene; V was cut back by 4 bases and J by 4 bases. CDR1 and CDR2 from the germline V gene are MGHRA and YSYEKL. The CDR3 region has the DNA TGCGCCAGCAGCCTAGGGGAGGGGACAGGGACGTACGAGCAGTACTTC. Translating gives CASSLGEGTGTYEQYF.

CDR3 sequence reads: CATTGTSEKLFF. The DNA of the CDR3 is TGTGCCACTACAGGGACAAGTGAAAAACTGTTTTTT. V gene TRBV19 combines with J gene TRBJ1-4; D might be TRBD1 (6 bases). CDR3 length: 12 residues. Trimming removed 10 bases at V and 7 bases at J, with 13 bases between. The V gene's germline CDR1 is LNHDA and CDR2 SQIVND (reference sequence).

As DNA, the CDR3 is TGTGCCAGCAGTTTATATTACAAGAACACTGAAGCTTTCTTT. As protein: CASSLYYKNTEAFF. The chain employs TRBV27 and TRBJ1-1; D gene ambiguous. The CDR3 consists of 14 residues. V shed 1 base and J shed 1 base, with 7 bases lying between them. Per germline, CDR1 MNHEY and CDR2 SMNVEV (reference sequence).

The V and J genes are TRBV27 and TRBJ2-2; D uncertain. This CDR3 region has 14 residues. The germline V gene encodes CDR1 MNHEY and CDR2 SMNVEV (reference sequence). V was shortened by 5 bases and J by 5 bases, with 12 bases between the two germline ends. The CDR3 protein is CASSPYRSTGELFF. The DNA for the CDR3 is TGTGCCAGCAGTCCTTACCGATCGACCGGGGAGCTGTTTTTT.